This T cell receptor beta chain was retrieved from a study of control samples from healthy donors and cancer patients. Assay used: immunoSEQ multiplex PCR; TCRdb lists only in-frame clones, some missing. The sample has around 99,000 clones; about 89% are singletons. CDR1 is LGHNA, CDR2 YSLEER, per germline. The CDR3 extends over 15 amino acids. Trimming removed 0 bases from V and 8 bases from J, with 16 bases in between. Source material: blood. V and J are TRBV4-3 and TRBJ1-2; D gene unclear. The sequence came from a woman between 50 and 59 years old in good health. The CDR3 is CASSQDGWEASGYTF. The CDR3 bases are TGCGCCAGCAGCCAAGATGGTTGGGAGGCATCCGGCTACACCTTC.